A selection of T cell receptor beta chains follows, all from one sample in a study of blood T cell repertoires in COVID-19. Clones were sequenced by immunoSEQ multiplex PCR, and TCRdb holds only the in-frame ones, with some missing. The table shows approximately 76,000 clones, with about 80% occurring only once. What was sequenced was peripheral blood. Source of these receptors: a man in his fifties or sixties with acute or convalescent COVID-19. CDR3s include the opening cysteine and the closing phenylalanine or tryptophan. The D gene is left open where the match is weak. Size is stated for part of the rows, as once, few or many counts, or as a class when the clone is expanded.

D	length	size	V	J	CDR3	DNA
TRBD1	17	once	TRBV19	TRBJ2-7	CASSMGPGQGVSYEQYF	TGTGCCAGTAGTATGGGGCCGGGACAGGGGGTATCCTACGAGCAGTACTTC
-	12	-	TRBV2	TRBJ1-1	CASRRTSIEAFF	TGTGCCAGCAGGAGGACAAGTATTGAAGCTTTCTTT
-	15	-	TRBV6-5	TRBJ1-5	CASSLQDNSNQPQHF	TGTGCCAGCAGTCTTCAGGATAATAGCAATCAGCCCCAGCATTTT
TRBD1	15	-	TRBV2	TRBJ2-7	CASSPHRGGGYEQYF	TGTGCCAGCAGTCCCCACAGGGGTGGTGGCTACGAGCAGTACTTC
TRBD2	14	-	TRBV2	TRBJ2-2	CAIFRTSGGGELFF	TGTGCCATCTTTAGGACTAGCGGGGGCGGGGAGCTGTTTTTT
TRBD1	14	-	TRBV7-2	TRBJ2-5	CASSSTGHQETQYF	TGTGCCAGCAGCTCGACAGGGCACCAAGAGACCCAGTACTTC
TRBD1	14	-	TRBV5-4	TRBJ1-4	CASSSWDRNEKLFF	TGTGCCAGCAGCTCTTGGGACAGGAATGAAAAACTGTTTTTT
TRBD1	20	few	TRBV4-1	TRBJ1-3	CASSAKPGQGLGVAGNTIYF	TGCGCCAGCAGCGCGAAACCGGGACAGGGACTCGGGGTGGCTGGAAACACCATATATTTT
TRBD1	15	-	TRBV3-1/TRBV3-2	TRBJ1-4	CASSQSTGRNEKLFF	TGTGCCAGCAGCCAATCGACAGGGCGAAATGAAAAACTGTTTTTT
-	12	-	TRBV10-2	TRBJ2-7	CASSENNYEQYF	TGCGCCAGCAGTGAGAACAACTACGAGCAGTACTTC
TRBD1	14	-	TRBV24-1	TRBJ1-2	CATSDQDRNYGYTF	TGTGCCACCAGTGATCAGGACAGGAACTATGGCTACACCTTC
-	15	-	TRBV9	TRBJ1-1	CASSVEPRLQEEAFF	TGTGCCAGCAGCGTAGAACCCCGGTTACAGGAGGAAGCTTTCTTT
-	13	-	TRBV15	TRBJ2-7	CATSRGGVYEQYF	TGTGCCACCAGCAGAGGGGGAGTCTACGAGCAGTACTTC
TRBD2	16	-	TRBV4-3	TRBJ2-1	CASSQGTSGIYNEQFF	TGCGCCAGCAGCCAAGGGACTAGCGGGATCTACAATGAGCAGTTCTTC
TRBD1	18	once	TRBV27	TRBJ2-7	CASRQSRDRGVSSYEQYF	TGTGCCAGCAGACAGTCTCGGGACAGGGGGGTGAGCTCCTACGAGCAGTACTTC
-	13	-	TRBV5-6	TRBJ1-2	CASSSPSNYGYTF	TGTGCCAGCAGCTCCCCCTCTAACTATGGCTACACCTTC
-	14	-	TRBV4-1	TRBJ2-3	CASSPSGSTDTQYF	TGCGCCAGCAGCCCGAGCGGGAGCACAGATACGCAGTATTTT
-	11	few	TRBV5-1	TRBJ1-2	CASSAGNLPTF	TGCGCCAGCAGCGCGGGTAACCTTCCTACCTTC
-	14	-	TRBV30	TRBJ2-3	CAWSDSRRTDTQYF	TGTGCCTGGAGTGATTCGCGGCGAACAGATACGCAGTATTTT
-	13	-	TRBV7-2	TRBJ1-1	CASSPYTNTEAFF	TGTGCCAGCAGTCCATACACGAACACTGAAGCTTTCTTT
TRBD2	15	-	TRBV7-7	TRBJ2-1	CASSPTSGRGNEQFF	TGTGCCAGCAGCCCTACTAGCGGGAGGGGGAATGAGCAGTTCTTC
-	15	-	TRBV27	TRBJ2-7	CASSLGPQGIYEQYF	TGTGCCAGCAGTTTAGGCCCACAGGGTATCTACGAGCAGTACTTC
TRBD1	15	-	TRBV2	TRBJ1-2	CASSEGRGRTYGYTF	TGTGCCAGCAGTGAAGGCAGGGGGCGCACCTATGGCTACACCTTC
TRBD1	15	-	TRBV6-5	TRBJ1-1	CASSLQGDLNTEAFF	TGTGCCAGCAGTCTCCAGGGGGACCTGAACACTGAAGCTTTCTTT
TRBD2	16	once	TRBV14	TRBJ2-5	CASSHLGIAGQETQYF	TGTGCCAGCAGCCATTTGGGTATAGCGGGGCAAGAGACCCAGTACTTC
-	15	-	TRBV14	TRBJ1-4	CASSQKVQRFEKLFF	TGTGCCAGCAGCCAGAAGGTCCAGCGGTTTGAAAAACTGTTTTTT
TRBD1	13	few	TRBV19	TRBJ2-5	CASGQGRGETQYF	TGTGCCAGTGGACAGGGGAGAGGAGAGACCCAGTACTTC
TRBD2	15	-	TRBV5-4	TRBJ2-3	CASSLEGGRADTQYF	TGTGCCAGCAGCTTGGAGGGAGGGCGGGCAGATACGCAGTATTTT
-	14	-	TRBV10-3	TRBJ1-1	CAIRAGHPNTEAFF	TGTGCCATCAGGGCCGGACACCCGAACACTGAAGCTTTCTTT
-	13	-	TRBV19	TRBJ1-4	CASSMFLNEKLFF	TGTGCCAGTAGTATGTTCCTTAATGAAAAACTGTTTTTT
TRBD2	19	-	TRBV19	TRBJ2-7	CASSPNSPRSGRYSYEQYF	TGTGCCAGTAGTCCAAACTCTCCTCGTAGCGGGAGGTACTCCTACGAGCAGTACTTC
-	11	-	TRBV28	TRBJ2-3	CASSFWGEQYF	TGTGCCAGCAGTTTTTGGGGGGAGCAGTATTTT
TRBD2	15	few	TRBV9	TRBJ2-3	CASSVTGDYTDTQYF	TGTGCCAGCAGCGTAACGGGGGACTACACAGATACGCAGTATTTT
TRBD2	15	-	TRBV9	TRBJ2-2	CASSPGRGWTGELFF	TGTGCCAGCAGCCCCGGGCGGGGGTGGACCGGGGAGCTGTTTTTT
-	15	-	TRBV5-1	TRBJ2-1	CASSIQGGTFNEQFF	TGCGCCAGCAGCATACAGGGAGGGACATTCAATGAGCAGTTCTTC
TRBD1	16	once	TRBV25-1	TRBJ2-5	CASSGIRTGIVETQYF	TGTGCCAGCAGTGGCATCCGGACAGGGATAGTGGAGACCCAGTACTTC
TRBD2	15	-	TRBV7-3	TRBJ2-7	CASSILAGDGYEQYF	TGTGCCAGCAGCATACTAGCGGGGGACGGTTACGAGCAGTACTTC
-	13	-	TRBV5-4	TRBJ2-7	CASSLVDNAEQYF	TGTGCCAGCAGCTTGGTTGACAATGCCGAGCAGTACTTC
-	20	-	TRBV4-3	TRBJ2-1	CASSQGPGEAKGNSYNEQFF	TGCGCCAGCAGCCAAGGCCCTGGGGAGGCGAAAGGGAATTCCTACAATGAGCAGTTCTTC
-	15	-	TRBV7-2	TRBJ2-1	CASSMSADSYNEQFF	TGTGCCAGCAGCATGAGCGCGGATTCCTACAATGAGCAGTTCTTC
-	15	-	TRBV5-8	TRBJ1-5	CASSLRLTRDQPQHF	TGTGCCAGCAGCCTTCGACTCACCAGGGATCAGCCCCAGCATTTT
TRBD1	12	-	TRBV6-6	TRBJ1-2	CASSGGTDGYTF	TGTGCCAGCAGCGGCGGGACAGATGGCTACACCTTC
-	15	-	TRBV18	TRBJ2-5	CASSPNRVNQETQYF	TGTGCCAGCTCACCGAACAGGGTTAACCAAGAGACCCAGTACTTC
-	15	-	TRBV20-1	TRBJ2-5	CSASLGQQSQETQYF	TGCAGTGCTAGTCTGGGGCAGCAATCCCAAGAGACCCAGTACTTC
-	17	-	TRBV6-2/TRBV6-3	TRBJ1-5	CASSSGLTSYGNQPQHF	TGTGCCAGCAGTTCCGGACTGACCAGCTATGGCAATCAGCCCCAGCATTTT
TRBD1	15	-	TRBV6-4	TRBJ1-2	CASSDGTGRSDGYTF	TGTGCCAGCAGTGATGGGACAGGGAGGTCTGATGGCTACACCTTC
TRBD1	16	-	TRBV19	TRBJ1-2	CASSIDFGTAIYGYTF	TGTGCCAGTAGTATAGATTTCGGGACAGCCATCTATGGCTACACCTTC
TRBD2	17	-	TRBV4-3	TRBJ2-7	CASSPLAGGPLAYEQYF	TGCGCCAGCAGCCCACTAGCGGGGGGCCCTCTCGCCTACGAGCAGTACTTC
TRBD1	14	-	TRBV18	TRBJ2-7	CASSPYGTAYEQYF	TGTGCCAGCTCACCGTACGGGACAGCCTACGAGCAGTACTTC
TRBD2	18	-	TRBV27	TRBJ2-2	CASSLSPLLAGVTGELFF	TGTGCCAGCAGTTTATCCCCCTTACTAGCGGGGGTGACCGGGGAGCTGTTTTTT
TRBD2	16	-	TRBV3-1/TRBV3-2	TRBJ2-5	CASSQDFRGLAKTQYF	TGTGCCAGCAGCCAAGATTTTCGGGGACTAGCGAAGACCCAGTACTTC
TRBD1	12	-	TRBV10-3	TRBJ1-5	CAAADRDQPQHF	TGTGCCGCCGCAGACAGGGATCAGCCCCAGCATTTT
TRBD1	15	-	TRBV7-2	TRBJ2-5	CASSLGGTGGETQYF	TGTGCCAGCAGCTTAGGTGGGACAGGGGGCGAGACCCAGTACTTC
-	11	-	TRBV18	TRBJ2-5	CASSPAETQYF	TGTGCCAGCTCACCTGCGGAGACCCAGTACTTC
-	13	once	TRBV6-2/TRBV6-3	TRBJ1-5	CASSRTLNQPQHF	TGTGCCAGCAGCCGTACTTTAAATCAGCCCCAGCATTTT
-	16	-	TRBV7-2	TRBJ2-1	CASSPYFAGQLNEQFF	TGTGCCAGCAGCCCCTACTTCGCGGGCCAATTGAACGAGCAGTTCTTC
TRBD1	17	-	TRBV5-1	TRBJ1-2	CASSEGTGGWLQRGYTF	TGCGCCAGCAGCGAAGGGACAGGGGGCTGGTTGCAACGGGGCTACACCTTC
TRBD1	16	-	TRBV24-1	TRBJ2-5	CATSDSGTGGVETQYF	TGTGCCACCAGTGATTCTGGTACAGGGGGCGTCGAGACCCAGTACTTC
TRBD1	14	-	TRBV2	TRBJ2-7	CASSEGQGLSEQYF	TGTGCCAGCAGTGAGGGACAGGGGTTATCTGAGCAGTACTTC